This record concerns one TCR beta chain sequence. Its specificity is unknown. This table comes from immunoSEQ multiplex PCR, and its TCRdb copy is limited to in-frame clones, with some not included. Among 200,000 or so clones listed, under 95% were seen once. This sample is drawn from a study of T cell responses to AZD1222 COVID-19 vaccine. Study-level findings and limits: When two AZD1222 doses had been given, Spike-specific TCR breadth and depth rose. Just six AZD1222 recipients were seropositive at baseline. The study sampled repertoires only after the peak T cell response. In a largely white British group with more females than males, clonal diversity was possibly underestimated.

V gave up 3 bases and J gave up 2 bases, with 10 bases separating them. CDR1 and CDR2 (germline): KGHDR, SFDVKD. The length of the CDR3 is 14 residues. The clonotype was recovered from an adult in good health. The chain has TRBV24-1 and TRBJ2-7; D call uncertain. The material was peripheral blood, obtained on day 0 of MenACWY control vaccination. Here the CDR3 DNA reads TGTGCCACCAGTGATGGTGGCAACACCTACGAGCAGTACTTC. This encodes CATSDGGNTYEQYF.